Listed here are 17 T cell receptor beta chains from one sample, sequenced in a study of type 1 regulatory T cells. One entry per CDR3 protein, called by TCRdb with MiXCR from the reads. The profile shows some 89,000 distinct CDR3 sequences, roughly 31% of them singletons. The sequenced material came from CD4+ T cells, either the whole sample or a sorted fraction (not recorded which). These receptors were obtained from a human donor in good health.

This clonotype has only a few counts. This chain joins TRBV6-1 and TRBJ2-1; D may be TRBD1 (5 bases). In germline, CDR1 is MNHNS, CDR2 SASEGT. This CDR3 contains 13 residues. Trimming removed 5 bases from V and 8 bases from J, with 13 bases in between. CDR3 residues: CASSLGLGDEQFF. For the CDR3, the DNA is TGTGCCAGCAGTCTGGGGCTTGGCGATGAGCAGTTCTTC.

This rearrangement joins TRBV19 to TRBJ1-4, with D possibly being TRBD1 (5 bases). The ends were cut back, 4 bases at V and 5 bases at J, with 11 bases in the middle. The CDR3 covers 14 residues. Germline V gene data show CDR1 as LNHDA and CDR2 as SQIVND (reference sequence). DNA for the CDR3: TGTGCCAGTAGTACCTTGGGGCGGAATGAAAAACTGTTTTTT. It translates to CASSTLGRNEKLFF.

J is TRBJ1-1 and V is TRBV12-3 or TRBV12-4; no firm D call. The V end was cut by 8 bases, the J end by 2 bases, with 6 bases between. The CDR3 has 11 residues. The CDR3 DNA reads as TGTGCCAGCGGACCCAACACTGAAGCTTTCTTT. It is translated as CASGPNTEAFF.

This clonotype appeared a few times. The chain has TRBV6-5 and TRBJ2-3; D gene uncertain. The CDR3 extends over 14 amino acids. Between the trimmed V and J ends, which lost 7 bases and 4 bases, there was a span of 15 bases. Germline values: CDR1 MNHEY, CDR2 SVGAGI. As DNA, the CDR3 is TGTGCCAGCACCCCCCAGACGTCGCCAGATACGCAGTATTTT. Residues: CASTPQTSPDTQYF.

V gene TRBV20-1 combines with J gene TRBJ2-1; 8 nucleotides agree with TRBD2. The J segment lost 12 bases and the V segment lost 3 bases, leaving 4 bases of the junction unmatched. This CDR3 contains 11 residues. Per germline, CDR1 DFQATT and CDR2 SNEGSKA (reference sequence). Here the CDR3 DNA reads TGCAGTGCTAGCCGAGCGGGAGTGCAGTTCTTC. Translated: CSASRAGVQFF.

The sample holds a few counts of this clonotype. The chain combines TRBV12-3 or TRBV12-4 with TRBJ1-6, with 8 nucleotides matching TRBD1. The CDR3 totals 15 residues. Unmatched junction bases numbered 6, after V lost 6 bases and J lost 5 bases. The DNA of the CDR3 is TGTGCCAGCAGCCCTAAACAGGGGGATAATTCACCCCTCCACTTT. This sequence encodes CASSPKQGDNSPLHF.

The V gene is TRBV7-9, the J gene TRBJ1-1, with 7 bases that match TRBD1. V lost 5 bases and J lost 3; bases outside the gene matches: 6. This CDR3 contains 14 residues. Per the germline V gene, CDR1 is SEHNR and CDR2 is FQNEAQ (reference sequence). CDR3 DNA: TGTGCCAGCAGCGCACAGGGGAGCGACACTGAAGCTTTCTTT. Its protein product is CASSAQGSDTEAFF.

This chain joins TRBV6-5 and TRBJ1-1; D may be TRBD1 (6 bases). This CDR3 has 16 amino acids. Trimming removed 2 bases at V and 10 bases at J, with 23 bases between. Germline V gene data show CDR1 as MNHEY and CDR2 as SVGAGI. The CDR3 spells CASSYLGLGAQDVAFF. The CDR3, as DNA: TGTGCCAGCAGTTACCTAGGTCTGGGGGCGCAAGATGTAGCTTTCTTT.

This clonotype was detected a few times. The CDR3 protein is CASSEAYWVSSYNSPLHF. The CDR3 DNA sequence: TGTGCCAGCAGTGAAGCCTATTGGGTCAGCTCCTATAATTCACCCCTCCACTTT. This rearrangement joins TRBV6-1 to TRBJ1-6; D call uncertain. Per the germline V gene, CDR1 is MNHNS and CDR2 is SASEGT. Trimming took 0 bases from V and 0 from J, leaving 12 bases between them. The CDR3 runs 18 residues.

This clonotype was observed a handful of times. V usage is TRBV28 and J usage is TRBJ2-7, with TRBD1 as a possible D gene (6 bases). The germline V gene has CDR1 MDHEN and CDR2 SYDVKM. The V and J ends lost 3 bases and 6 bases respectively, with 12 bases between them. The CDR3 consists of 13 residues. This CDR3 is CASSLNRESEQYF. The CDR3 DNA follows: TGTGCCAGCAGTTTGAACAGGGAAAGCGAGCAGTACTTC.

The J gene is TRBJ1-1, the V gene TRBV5-1; D is uncertain. Trimming pared 0 bases from V and 10 bases from J, leaving 19 bases between. CDR1 SGHRS and CDR2 YFSETQ come from the germline V gene. The CDR3 totals 15 residues. Here the CDR3 reads CASSLDVLSGSRAFF. The CDR3 DNA is TGCGCCAGCAGCTTGGACGTGCTTTCGGGTTCGAGAGCTTTCTTT.

This clonotype was picked up a small number of times. The rearrangement links TRBV7-2 to TRBJ2-3, with D possibly TRBD1 on 5 matching bases. This CDR3 is built from 15 residues. V lost 2 bases and J 0 bases, leaving 9 bases between the germline ends. CDR1 is SGHTA and CDR2 is FQGNSA in the germline V gene. This chain's CDR3 is CASSLMTASTDTQYF. The DNA for the CDR3 is TGTGCCAGCAGCTTAATGACAGCTAGCACAGATACGCAGTATTTT.

This clonotype has only a few counts. The chain combines TRBV7-2 with TRBJ2-3, with D possibly being TRBD2 (5 bases). V was pared by 5 bases and J by 4 bases, with 10 bases between. The CDR3 sequence is 13 residues long. Germline loops: CDR1 SGHTA, CDR2 FQGNSA. The CDR3 DNA follows: TGTGCCAGCAGCGGGAGAAGTGCAGATACGCAGTATTTT. It translates to CASSGRSADTQYF.

V usage is TRBV7-2 and J usage is TRBJ1-6, with D maybe TRBD1 (5 bases). The CDR3 is made up of 16 amino acids. The germline V gene has CDR1 SGHTA and CDR2 FQGNSA. Trimming cost V 5 bases and J 7 bases, with 18 bases left between them. DNA of the CDR3: TGTGCCAGCAGCCCGACGCCCGGGGCCGGGAATTCACCCCTCCACTTT. Protein sequence: CASSPTPGAGNSPLHF.

This clonotype is medium-sized by share. CDR3 bases: TGCAGTGCTAGAGATGAGATGTTGAGGAATTCGGAAGGCTACACCTTC. Its translation is CSARDEMLRNSEGYTF. The chain recombines TRBV20-1 with TRBJ1-2; D remains ambiguous. The length of the CDR3 is 16 residues. Trimming left V 0 bases short and J 8 bases short, with 22 bases between. Germline V gene lookup returns CDR1 DFQATT and CDR2 SNEGSKA (reference sequence).

The gene calls are TRBV18 and TRBJ1-1, with TRBD1 as a possible D gene (6 bases). The CDR3 loop spans 13 amino acids. Germline V gene data show CDR1 as KGHSH and CDR2 as LQKENI. V was clipped by 3 bases and J by 1 base, with 6 bases between them. The CDR3 is CASSPTGNTEAFF. The CDR3 region has the DNA TGTGCCAGCTCACCGACAGGGAACACTGAAGCTTTCTTT.

The genes are TRBV27 and TRBJ1-1; 8 bases line up with TRBD1. The CDR3 runs to 14 residues. CDR1 MNHEY and CDR2 SMNVEV come from the germline V gene (reference sequence). With 6 bases clipped from V and 6 bases from J, the junction kept 9 bases outside the gene matches. The chain's CDR3 is CASRLQGVGAEAFF. The CDR3, as DNA: TGTGCCAGCAGGCTACAGGGGGTCGGAGCTGAAGCTTTCTTT.